One and the same sample provided the 21 T cell receptor beta chains below, sequenced in a study of PD-1 blockade in classical Hodgkin lymphoma. The repertoire was sequenced with immunoSEQ multiplex PCR; TCRdb's copy has only in-frame clones and lacks some. The profile shows 3,000 to 4,000 clones, roughly three quarters of them singletons. Time point given: newly diagnosed, previously untreated cHL patient sample. From thawed PBMCs, CD8+ T cells were isolated by magnetic negative selection. Sequenced material: CD8+ T cells from blood. The receptor set was obtained from a human donor with classical Hodgkin lymphoma.

The chain is built from TRBV30 and TRBJ2-1; D uncertain. This CDR3 has 12 residues. CDR1 and CDR2 (germline): GTSNPN, SVGIG (reference sequence). The V and J ends lost 0 bases and 9 bases respectively, with 9 bases between them. CDR3 coding DNA: TGTGCCTGGAGTGTCACAAGGACTGAGCAGTTCTTC. As protein: CAWSVTRTEQFF.

V gene TRBV6-6 combines with J gene TRBJ2-7; a possible D gene is TRBD1 (6 bases). The germline V and J ends were trimmed by 10 bases and 3 bases, with 10 bases remaining between them. Looked up from germline, CDR1 is MNHNY and CDR2 is SVGAGI (reference sequence). The CDR3 totals 11 residues. The CDR3 spells CATQTGYEQYF. The DNA of the CDR3 is TGTGCCACCCAGACAGGCTACGAGCAGTACTTC.

The chain joins TRBV4-2 to TRBJ2-1; no firm D call. The ends were cut back, 8 bases at V and 0 bases at J, with 14 bases in the middle. This CDR3 is 15 amino acids long. CDR1 is LGHNA and CDR2 is YNFKEQ in the germline V gene. CDR3 protein: CASGLSPSSYNEQFF. For the CDR3, the DNA is TGTGCCAGCGGTCTGAGCCCGAGCTCCTACAATGAGCAGTTCTTC.

The chain combines TRBV28 with TRBJ2-1; TRBD2 is a possible D gene (6 bases). CDR1 and CDR2 from the germline V gene are MDHEN and SYDVKM. Trimming took off 2 bases at V and 5 bases at J, with 16 bases between the two ends. The CDR3 has 16 residues. The CDR3 region has the DNA TGTGCCAGCAGTTTACTCGGGGGACGGGTTAACAATGAGCAGTTCTTC. It translates to CASSLLGGRVNNEQFF. The full variable domain, completed using reference TRBV28 and TRBJ2-1, is DVKVTQSSRYLVKRTGEKVFLECVQDMDHENMFWYRQDPGLGLRLIYFSYDVKMKEKGDIPEGYSVSREKKERFSLILESASTNQTSMYLCASSLLGGRVNNEQFFGPGTRLTVL.

The chain employs TRBV28 and TRBJ2-7; D is tentatively TRBD1 or TRBD2 (8 bases each). The CDR3 length is 17 residues. V was clipped by 1 base and J by 4 bases, with 20 bases between them. Germline CDR1 is MDHEN and CDR2 is SYDVKM. The CDR3 DNA follows: TGTGCCAGCAGTTTATCCGGGGGGGACAGGCCTGATTACGAGCAGTACTTC. Encoded protein: CASSLSGGDRPDYEQYF. Full variable domain (outside the CDR3, taken from reference TRBV28 and TRBJ2-7): DVKVTQSSRYLVKRTGEKVFLECVQDMDHENMFWYRQDPGLGLRLIYFSYDVKMKEKGDIPEGYSVSREKKERFSLILESASTNQTSMYLCASSLSGGDRPDYEQYFGPGTRLTVT.

The sample holds one count of this clone. The chain is built from TRBV28 and TRBJ2-7; 13 bases match TRBD2. Unmatched junction bases numbered 15, after V lost 5 bases and J lost 5 bases. Per the germline V gene, CDR1 is MDHEN and CDR2 is SYDVKM. CDR3 length: 18 amino acids. CDR3 in amino acids: CASSPGTSGVGLLNEQYF. The CDR3, as DNA: TGTGCCAGCAGTCCTGGGACTAGCGGGGTGGGGCTCCTAAACGAGCAGTACTTC.

The chain links TRBV9 to TRBJ2-5, with 7 bases lining up with TRBD1. The germline gives CDR1 SGDLS, CDR2 YYNGEE. J gave up 4 bases and V 0 bases, and 6 bases lay outside the gene matches. This CDR3 has 15 residues. The CDR3 sequence: CASSVDEGAGETQYF. Written as DNA, the CDR3 is TGTGCCAGCAGCGTAGATGAGGGGGCGGGAGAGACCCAGTACTTC. The whole variable domain, filled in from reference TRBV9 and TRBJ2-5, reads DSGVTQTPKHLITATGQRVTLRCSPRSGDLSVYWYQQSLDQGLQFLIQYYNGEERAKGNILERFSAQQFPDLHSELNLSSLELGDSALYFCASSVDEGAGETQYFGPGTRLLVL.

This chain connects TRBV7-4 to TRBJ1-5; 10 nucleotides match TRBD1. Germline loops: CDR1 SGHVT, CDR2 SQSDAQ. After removal of 6 bases from V and 6 bases from J, the junction contained 5 bases not matched to a gene. This CDR3 has 14 residues. CDR3 coding DNA: TGTGCCAGCAGATCCGGGACAGGGGTTCAGCCCCAGCATTTT. It yields the protein CASRSGTGVQPQHF.

J is TRBJ2-1 and V is TRBV19, with D possibly matching TRBD2 (6 bases). Trimming cost V 6 bases and J 8 bases, with 8 bases left between them. The CDR3 extends over 11 amino acids. The germline V gene encodes CDR1 LNHDA and CDR2 SQIVND (reference sequence). CDR3 protein: CASRGEDEQFF. For the CDR3, the DNA is TGTGCCAGTAGGGGGGAGGATGAGCAGTTCTTC.

The chain carries TRBV27 and TRBJ2-1; 8 positions match TRBD2. The CDR3 totals 16 residues. V was pared by 5 bases and J by 4 bases, with 10 bases of the junction left unmatched. The germline V gene has CDR1 MNHEY and CDR2 SMNVEV (reference sequence). The CDR3 DNA is TGTGCCAGCAGTCCTACTAGCGGAGGCCCTTACAATGAGCAGTTCTTC. This sequence encodes CASSPTSGGPYNEQFF.

The CDR3 spells CATKTGSSAGNTIYF. CDR3 in DNA: TGTGCCACGAAGACAGGGTCGTCCGCTGGAAACACCATATATTTT. The chain uses TRBV28 and TRBJ1-3; 7 bases match TRBD1. Germline V gene data show CDR1 as MDHEN and CDR2 as SYDVKM. CDR3 length: 15 amino acids. Losses at the gene ends were 10 bases for V and 2 bases for J; bases not matched to a gene: 11.

The chain joins TRBV28 to TRBJ2-3; 7 bases are a match to TRBD1. Losses at the gene ends were 7 bases for V and 9 bases for J; bases not matched to a gene: 16. The CDR3 totals 15 residues. Per the germline V gene, CDR1 is MDHEN and CDR2 is SYDVKM. CDR3 in amino acids: CASTLERGRVDTQYF. DNA for the CDR3: TGTGCCAGCACCCTAGAGAGGGGGCGCGTGGACACGCAGTATTTT.

This sequence joins TRBV27 and TRBJ1-1, with 9 bases matching TRBD1. CDR3 length: 15 amino acids. Trimming at V came to 2 bases and at J to 4 bases, leaving 5 bases not matched to a gene. Germline V gives CDR1 MNHEY, CDR2 SMNVEV (reference sequence). The CDR3 nucleotides are TGTGCCAGCAGTTTAAGGGACAGGGTTTTCACTGAAGCTTTCTTT. Translating gives CASSLRDRVFTEAFF.

The CDR3 DNA is TGTGCCAGCAGCTGGGACAGGGAGTTATTTGGAGGCTACACCTTC. It codes for CASSWDRELFGGYTF. This sequence joins TRBV7-9 and TRBJ1-2, with 9 bases matching TRBD1. Trimming at V came to 4 bases and at J to 8 bases, leaving 11 bases not matched to a gene. CDR3 length equals 15 residues. Germline V gene lookup returns CDR1 SEHNR and CDR2 FQNEAQ (reference sequence).

This clone came up a few times. This chain connects TRBV4-3 to TRBJ1-2, with no clear D. Trimming pared 0 bases from V and 3 bases from J, leaving 8 bases between. The CDR3 has 14 residues. CDR1 is LGHNA, CDR2 YSLEER, per germline. CDR3 sequence (DNA): TGCGCCAGCAGCCAAGAAGGCGACTACTATGGCTACACCTTC. As protein: CASSQEGDYYGYTF.

The chain has TRBV7-2 and TRBJ2-7; TRBD2 aligns across 9 bases. The trim removed 2 bases at V and 4 bases at J, leaving 6 bases unmatched. This CDR3 is 15 amino acids long. CDR1 is SGHTA, CDR2 FQGNSA, per germline. CDR3 in amino acids: CASSLYLAGAYEQYF. The CDR3 DNA is TGTGCCAGCAGCTTATACTTAGCGGGAGCTTACGAGCAGTACTTC.

The CDR3 is CASSSGTLLRGYTF. Written as DNA, the CDR3 is TGTGCCAGCAGCTCTGGGACTCTTCTAAGGGGCTACACCTTC. J is TRBJ1-2 and V is TRBV5-4, with D possibly TRBD1 on 5 matching bases. The CDR3 totals 14 residues. CDR1 and CDR2 from the germline V gene are SGHNT and YYREEE (reference sequence). V lost 3 bases and J 8 bases, leaving 17 bases between the germline ends.

This chain connects TRBV7-9 to TRBJ1-2, with 7 bases that match TRBD1. This CDR3 contains 14 residues. Losses at the gene ends were 2 bases for V and 3 bases for J; bases not matched to a gene: 3. The germline gives CDR1 SEHNR, CDR2 FQNEAQ (reference sequence). The CDR3 DNA follows: TGTGCCAGCAGCTTAACCAGGGGGGACTATGGCTACACCTTC. Translated, it gives CASSLTRGDYGYTF. Supplemented by reference TRBV7-9 and TRBJ1-2, the full variable domain reads DTGVSQNPRHKITKRGQNVTFRCDPISEHNRLYWYRQTLGQGPEFLTYFQNEAQLEKSRLLSDRFSAERPKGSFSTLEIQRTEQGDSAMYLCASSLTRGDYGYTFGSGTRLTVV.

The chain links TRBV28 to TRBJ2-1, with TRBD1 matching 7 bases. This CDR3 comprises 17 residues. Germline trimming cut 6 bases from V and 0 bases from J; bases unmatched to any gene: 11. Germline-derived CDR1 and CDR2 are MDHEN and SYDVKM. The CDR3 DNA reads as TGTGCCAGCAGATACCCAGGACAGGTGAGCTCCTACAATGAGCAGTTCTTC. Translation gives CASRYPGQVSSYNEQFF. Full variable domain (outside the CDR3, taken from reference TRBV28 and TRBJ2-1): DVKVTQSSRYLVKRTGEKVFLECVQDMDHENMFWYRQDPGLGLRLIYFSYDVKMKEKGDIPEGYSVSREKKERFSLILESASTNQTSMYLCASRYPGQVSSYNEQFFGPGTRLTVL.

A single count supports this clone. The rearrangement links TRBV27 to TRBJ1-5; 8 nucleotides agree with TRBD1. The V gene end was trimmed by 7 bases and the J gene end by 4 bases; junction bases not matched to a gene: 6. Germline-derived CDR1 and CDR2 are MNHEY and SMNVEV (reference sequence). The CDR3 extends over 14 amino acids. CDR3 bases: TGTGCCAGCAAGCTACAGGGGGAGAATCAGCCCCAGCATTTT. Translation: CASKLQGENQPQHF.

The chain combines TRBV5-6 with TRBJ2-7; D is unclear. The CDR3 runs to 17 residues. The germline V gene has CDR1 SGHDT and CDR2 YYEEEE. Between the trimmed V and J ends, which lost 4 bases and 2 bases, there was a span of 22 bases. CDR3 DNA sequence: TGTGCCAGCAGCCCCCTGGACCCCCGTGATGCTACCTACGAGCAGTACTTC. Its protein is CASSPLDPRDATYEQYF.